The 7 T cell receptor beta chains reported below all come from one sample, sequenced in a study of cytomegalovirus exposure and HLA in healthy donors. The PCR was carried out with 60 Vbeta primers and 13 Jbeta primers. Here immunoSEQ multiplex PCR was the method, and the copy in TCRdb shows in-frame clones only, minus some. Among 150,000 to 200,000 clones, 70% to 80% were seen once, and the ten largest hold 4.4%. Sequences were obtained from PBMCs. Receptor source: a woman younger than 45 in good health and CMV-seropositive.

This clone was counted once. The V gene is TRBV7-2, the J gene TRBJ2-3; D is undetermined. The V and J ends lost 0 bases and 2 bases respectively, with 9 bases between them. The CDR3 sequence is 15 residues long. Germline V gives CDR1 SGHTA, CDR2 FQGNSA. The CDR3 here is CASSLAPGFTDTQYF. CDR3 nucleotides: TGTGCCAGCAGCTTAGCTCCCGGGTTCACAGATACGCAGTATTTT.

The chain joins TRBV4-1 to TRBJ2-1, with 10 nucleotides matching TRBD2. The V and J ends lost 0 bases and 5 bases, in that order; junction bases with no gene match: 7. The length of the CDR3 is 17 residues. Germline V lookup: CDR1 MGHRA, CDR2 YSYEKL. The CDR3 loop reads CASSQDPGTSDNNEQFF. DNA for the CDR3: TGCGCCAGCAGCCAAGATCCCGGGACTAGCGATAACAATGAGCAGTTCTTC.

The chain joins TRBV29-1 to TRBJ1-1; D gene uncertain. V lost 7 bases and J 1 base, leaving 10 bases between the germline ends. The CDR3 is 12 residues long. Germline V gives CDR1 SQVTM, CDR2 ANQGSEA. The CDR3 sequence: CSAITSNTEAFF. The CDR3 DNA sequence: TGCAGCGCCATTACATCGAACACTGAAGCTTTCTTT.

This clone has a single count. The chain employs TRBV28 and TRBJ2-7; tentative D call: TRBD1 (5 bases). Trimming left V 6 bases short and J 3 bases short, with 15 bases between. The germline gives CDR1 MDHEN, CDR2 SYDVKM. The CDR3 has 14 amino acids. The CDR3 loop reads CASRVRQPNYEQYF. The CDR3 DNA follows: TGTGCCAGCAGAGTAAGACAGCCCAACTACGAGCAGTACTTC.

This sequence joins TRBV10-3 and TRBJ2-3; TRBD2 is a possible D gene (5 bases). The V and J ends lost 11 bases and 0 bases respectively, with 12 bases between them. Germline V CDR1 and CDR2: ENHRY, SYGVKD. The CDR3 contains 13 residues. The CDR3 coding sequence is TGTGCCGCACGGGAAGCTAGCACAGATACGCAGTATTTT. This encodes CAAREASTDTQYF.

V and J are TRBV27 and TRBJ2-7; TRBD2 aligns across 9 bases. The V and J ends lost 2 bases and 1 base, in that order; junction bases with no gene match: 9. CDR3 size: 17 residues. Per germline, CDR1 MNHEY and CDR2 SMNVEV (reference sequence). Here the CDR3 DNA reads TGTGCCAGCAGTTTAAATTTCAGGCGGGAGGGTTCCTACGAGCAGTACTTC. Translation gives CASSLNFRREGSYEQYF.

The chain recombines TRBV4-1 with TRBJ1-1; 7 bases align to TRBD1. This CDR3 contains 14 residues. The trim removed 0 bases at V and 6 bases at J, leaving 4 bases unmatched. Germline V lookup: CDR1 MGHRA, CDR2 YSYEKL. Here the CDR3 DNA reads TGCGCCAGCAGCCAAGAAGGCAGGGGGGCTGAAGCTTTCTTT. Amino acid sequence: CASSQEGRGAEAFF.